The 32 T cell receptor beta chains given below trace back to one sample, sequenced in a study of naive and memory T cell subsets. General observations from the study: A few larger clonotypes appeared in naive repertoires, especially CD8, possibly memory cells re-expressing CD45RA.

No antigen is known for these receptors. Two oligonucleotides, mixed equimolar, formed the beta constant-region primer covering TRBC1 and TRBC2. The ligated cDNA underwent four PCR rounds using SP2 and nested alpha and beta constant-region primers. Via MiXCR, TCRdb re-called the UMI-ligation and nested PCR reads, giving one row per CDR3 protein. The sample yields over 110,000 distinct CDR3 sequences, 15% to 25% seen once. The sequencing sample was made of naive CD8+ T cells from blood. These TCRs come from a human donor in good health.

V and J are TRBV3-1 and TRBJ2-1; D might be TRBD2 (5 bases). The CDR3 runs to 13 residues. V shed 0 bases and J shed 6 bases, with 6 bases lying between them. In germline, CDR1 is LGHDT, CDR2 YNNKEL (reference sequence). CDR3 in amino acids: CASSQDEGNEQFF. The DNA of the CDR3 is TGTGCCAGCAGCCAAGATGAGGGCAATGAGCAGTTCTTC.

The sample holds a few counts of this clonotype. The chain uses TRBV4-1 and TRBJ2-7; possibly TRBD2 for D (5 bases). Germline V CDR1 and CDR2: MGHRA, YSYEKL. Trimming took 3 bases from V and 0 from J, leaving 12 bases between them. The length of the CDR3 is 15 residues. For the CDR3, the DNA is TGCGCCAGCAGCCAGTTCGGGGATAGCTCCTACGAGCAGTACTTC. This sequence encodes CASSQFGDSSYEQYF.

This clonotype turned up a few times. The chain carries TRBV6-1 and TRBJ1-1; D is perhaps TRBD1 (6 bases). The V end was cut by 3 bases, the J end by 5 bases, with 13 bases between. The length of the CDR3 is 14 residues. The germline V gene encodes CDR1 MNHNS and CDR2 SASEGT. The CDR3 region has the DNA TGTGCCAGCAGTGATTTCAGGGGCCCTACTGAAGCTTTCTTT. It yields the protein CASSDFRGPTEAFF.

This clonotype occurred a few times. V usage is TRBV27 and J usage is TRBJ2-7, with a weak D call TRBD2 (6 bases). The CDR3 has 15 amino acids. Germline CDR1 and CDR2: MNHEY and SMNVEV (reference sequence). V was cut by 3 bases and J by 3 bases, with 15 bases left in between. CDR3: CASSLGTQEGYEQYF. The CDR3 DNA sequence: TGTGCCAGCAGTTTGGGGACTCAAGAGGGCTACGAGCAGTACTTC.

This clonotype was recorded once. CDR3 residues: CASSLIQTALVTVRIYGYTF. The CDR3 region has the DNA TGTGCCAGCAGTTTAATACAGACCGCCCTCGTCACAGTCCGCATCTATGGCTACACCTTC. The chain combines TRBV28 with TRBJ1-2; no definite D call. This CDR3 is 20 amino acids long. Trimming took off 2 bases at V and 4 bases at J, with 29 bases between the two ends. The germline V gene encodes CDR1 MDHEN and CDR2 SYDVKM.

This clonotype occurred a few times. The rearrangement links TRBV27 to TRBJ2-7, with D tentatively TRBD2 (6 bases). Between the trimmed V and J ends, which lost 3 bases and 3 bases, there was a span of 12 bases. The V gene's germline CDR1 is MNHEY and CDR2 SMNVEV (reference sequence). CDR3 length: 14 residues. In DNA form, the CDR3 reads TGTGCCAGCAGTTTGGGGCGGGACGGCTACGAGCAGTACTTC. It encodes CASSLGRDGYEQYF.

This clonotype was counted ten times or more. Sequence at one end of the junction differs from germline and may be a read error. This rearrangement joins TRBV5-1 to TRBJ2-7, with 7 bases aligning to TRBD1. There are 11 residues in the CDR3. Germline V gene lookup returns CDR1 SGHRS and CDR2 YFSETQ. In DNA form, the CDR3 reads TGCGCCAGCAGCGACGGGACAGACTACTCCTTC. Translating gives CASSDGTDYSF. The full variable domain, rest sourced from reference TRBV5-1 and TRBJ2-7, is KAGVTQTPRYLIKTRGQQVTLSCSPISGHRSVSWYQQTPGQGLQFLFEYFSETQRNKGNFPGRFSGRQFSNSRSEMNVSTLELGDSALYLCASSDGTDYSFGPGTRLTVT.

This clonotype occurred a few times. The chain employs TRBV28 and TRBJ2-7; D could derive from TRBD1 or TRBD2 (5 bases each). CDR1 and CDR2 from the germline V gene are MDHEN and SYDVKM. V was pared by 7 bases and J by 5 bases, with 15 bases between. CDR3 length: 13 amino acids. CDR3 DNA: TGTGCCAGCAAAGCAGTGGGGGAAGACGAGCAGTACTTC. Amino acids: CASKAVGEDEQYF.

This clonotype was seen only a few times. The genes are TRBV24-1 and TRBJ1-2, with no clear D. V was clipped by 4 bases and J by 3 bases, with 11 bases between them. Germline V gene lookup returns CDR1 KGHDR and CDR2 SFDVKD. CDR3 length equals 14 residues. The CDR3 protein is CATSDPSLDYGYTF. CDR3 nucleotide sequence: TGTGCCACCAGTGACCCTTCTTTGGACTATGGCTACACCTTC.

The chain couples TRBV12-3 or TRBV12-4 to TRBJ2-1; D could derive from TRBD1 or TRBD2 (5 bases each). The CDR3 is 12 residues long. Trimming cost V 6 bases and J 9 bases, with 12 bases left between them. As DNA, the CDR3 is TGTGCCAGCAGCACAGGACGGGGTGAGCAGTTCTTC. Protein sequence: CASSTGRGEQFF.

This clonotype showed up just a few times. The chain links TRBV29-1 to TRBJ2-2; 8 bases are a match to TRBD1. This CDR3 is 17 amino acids long. CDR1 and CDR2 from the germline V gene are SQVTM and ANQGSEA. With V trimmed by 1 base and J by 3 bases, 10 bases remained unmatched. The CDR3 here is CSVEGLRGHPYTGELFF. The CDR3 nucleotides are TGCAGCGTTGAAGGTCTCAGGGGGCACCCGTACACCGGGGAGCTGTTTTTT.

The rearrangement joins TRBV15 to TRBJ1-5; D gene unclear. This CDR3 region has 14 residues. V lost 3 bases and J lost 0, with 6 bases in between. Germline CDR1 is LNHNV and CDR2 is YYDKDF (reference sequence). CDR3 loop: CATSSRDSNQPQHF. For the CDR3, the DNA is TGTGCCACCAGCAGCCGGGATAGCAATCAGCCCCAGCATTTT.

As to this clonotype: A single base is all that separates this from a far larger clone, so a read error is likely. The rearrangement uses TRBV7-9 and TRBJ1-1; D unclear. Trimming took 4 bases from V and 3 from J, leaving 3 bases between them. The CDR3 has 11 residues. Germline CDR1 reads SEHNR; CDR2 reads FQNEAQ (reference sequence). CDR3 DNA: TGTGCCAGCAGCTCGGACACTGAAGCTTTCTTT. Translated, it gives CASSSDTEAFF.

This chain connects TRBV5-1 to TRBJ2-7; D unresolved. Germline loops: CDR1 SGHRS, CDR2 YFSETQ. V was cut by 0 bases and J by 0 bases, with 10 bases left in between. The CDR3 covers 15 residues. CDR3 sequence: CASSLGLSSSYEQYF. The CDR3 nucleotides read TGCGCCAGCAGCTTGGGGCTGTCAAGCTCCTACGAGCAGTACTTC.

This clonotype was counted between two and nine times. This sequence joins TRBV12-3 or TRBV12-4 and TRBJ2-1; 11 nucleotides agree with TRBD2. CDR3 length: 15 amino acids. After removal of 3 bases from V and 6 bases from J, the junction contained 4 bases not matched to a gene. CDR3: CASSFPTSGSNEQFF. The CDR3 coding sequence is TGTGCCAGCAGTTTCCCTACTAGCGGGAGCAATGAGCAGTTCTTC.

In its sample, this clonotype was seen many times. The V and J genes are TRBV28 and TRBJ1-4, with D unresolved. Looked up from germline, CDR1 is MDHEN and CDR2 is SYDVKM. The CDR3 spans 14 residues. The V end was cut by 3 bases, the J end by 4 bases, with 9 bases between. The CDR3 bases are TGTGCCAGCAGTTTTGTAGGAGATAATGAAAAACTGTTTTTT. Its protein is CASSFVGDNEKLFF.

Only a few counts were recorded for this clonotype. The rearrangement links TRBV20-1 to TRBJ2-7, with 7 bases identical to TRBD2. CDR1 and CDR2 from the germline V gene are DFQATT and SNEGSKA (reference sequence). This CDR3 contains 13 residues. The V segment lost 3 bases and the J segment 0 bases; nucleotides outside the gene matches: 2. The CDR3 DNA reads TGCAGTGCTAGGAGCGGGGACTCCTACGAGCAGTACTTC. It encodes CSARSGDSYEQYF.

The chain links TRBV29-1 to TRBJ1-2, with 8 bases fitting TRBD1. Looked up from germline, CDR1 is SQVTM and CDR2 is ANQGSEA. V lost 0 bases, J lost 5 bases, and 8 bases stayed unmatched. The CDR3 consists of 15 residues. The CDR3 DNA sequence: TGCAGCGTTGAAGAGGAGGCAGGGGGCCTTTATGGCTACACCTTC. It codes for CSVEEEAGGLYGYTF. Full variable domain (outside the CDR3, taken from reference TRBV29-1 and TRBJ1-2): SAVISQKPSRDICQRGTSLTIQCQVDSQVTMMFWYRQQPGQSLTLIATANQGSEATYESGFVIDKFPISRPNLTFSTLTVSNMSPEDSSIYLCSVEEEAGGLYGYTFGSGTRLTVV.

The rearrangement joins TRBV7-9 to TRBJ2-1; D is ambiguous. The CDR3 runs 18 residues. V gave up 2 bases and J gave up 7 bases, with 24 bases separating them. From germline, CDR1 is SEHNR and CDR2 FQNEAQ (reference sequence). The CDR3, as DNA: TGTGCCAGCAGCTTAAATGCCCCTGAACGCGGCCTTGGAAATGAGCAGTTCTTC. Amino acids: CASSLNAPERGLGNEQFF.

The V and J genes are TRBV10-3 and TRBJ2-7; 10 bases are a match to TRBD1. The length of the CDR3 is 16 residues. The germline V gene has CDR1 ENHRY and CDR2 SYGVKD. V lost 3 bases to trimming and J lost 5 bases; unmatched junction nucleotides: 10. The CDR3 protein is CAISDYPSGQGNEQYF. The CDR3, as DNA: TGTGCCATCAGTGACTACCCTTCGGGACAGGGGAACGAGCAGTACTTC.

This clonotype occurred a few times. The J gene is TRBJ1-2, the V gene TRBV6-2 or TRBV6-3; 7 positions agree with TRBD1. The CDR3 runs to 13 residues. V gave up 8 bases and J gave up 4 bases; unmatched junction bases: 7. Per the germline V gene, CDR1 is MNHEY and CDR2 is SVGEGT. The CDR3 sequence is CASGDGQAYGYTF. Written as DNA, the CDR3 is TGTGCCAGCGGGGATGGACAGGCCTATGGCTACACCTTC.

The chain links TRBV14 to TRBJ1-1; D unclear. This CDR3 spans 13 amino acids. Between the trimmed V and J ends, which lost 1 base and 2 bases, there was a span of 5 bases. The germline V gene has CDR1 SGHDN and CDR2 FVKESK. In nucleotides, the CDR3 is TGTGCCAGCAGCCAAGGAAGAAACACTGAAGCTTTCTTT. This gives the protein CASSQGRNTEAFF.

The gene calls are TRBV6-5 and TRBJ2-1, with 9 bases aligning to TRBD1. This CDR3 has 14 amino acids. The trim removed 6 bases at V and 9 bases at J, leaving 9 bases unmatched. Germline lookup yields CDR1 MNHEY and CDR2 SVGAGI. CDR3 nucleotides: TGTGCCAGCAGAAACCGGGACAGGGATACTGAGCAGTTCTTC. Protein sequence: CASRNRDRDTEQFF.

The chain uses TRBV20-1 and TRBJ1-1; D is possibly TRBD1 (5 bases). The CDR3 spans 14 residues. Deletions cut 3 bases from V and 1 base from J, with 12 bases between. Per germline, CDR1 DFQATT and CDR2 SNEGSKA (reference sequence). CDR3 DNA sequence: TGCAGTGCTAGCCGAGAGGGGTCGAACACTGAAGCTTTCTTT. Protein product: CSASREGSNTEAFF.

The chain couples TRBV21-1 to TRBJ2-7. TRBV21-1 is shown as a pseudogene. The CDR3 runs to 14 residues. The CDR3 DNA follows: TGTGCCAGCACCCCGACGAGGAACTCCTACGAGCAGTACTTC. Encoded protein: CASTPTRNSYEQYF.

The rearrangement uses TRBV14 and TRBJ2-1; TRBD2 is a possible D gene (5 bases). Trimming left V 2 bases short and J 3 bases short, with 11 bases between. The CDR3 covers 15 residues. Germline CDR1 reads SGHDN; CDR2 reads FVKESK. CDR3 protein: CASSQWGDGYNEQFF. The CDR3 DNA reads as TGTGCCAGCAGCCAATGGGGAGATGGCTACAATGAGCAGTTCTTC.

This clonotype was seen many times. V is TRBV19 and J is TRBJ2-2, with unresolved D. Germline assignment: CDR1 LNHDA and CDR2 SQIVND (reference sequence). This CDR3 is built from 12 residues. V was trimmed by 3 bases and J by 3 bases, leaving 2 bases between them. The CDR3 coding sequence is TGTGCCAGTAGTATGGACACCGGGGAGCTGTTTTTT. It encodes CASSMDTGELFF.

There are a few counts of this clonotype. V usage is TRBV28 and J usage is TRBJ2-1; D may be TRBD1 or TRBD2 (6 bases each). The CDR3 runs 15 residues. CDR1 is MDHEN and CDR2 is SYDVKM in the germline V gene. Trimming left V 5 bases short and J 4 bases short, with 15 bases between. The chain's CDR3 is CASSRGDIEYNEQFF. The CDR3 DNA reads TGTGCCAGCAGTCGCGGGGACATAGAATACAATGAGCAGTTCTTC.

V and J are TRBV6-5 and TRBJ2-1; D might be TRBD1 (6 bases). The CDR3 runs to 12 residues. V lost 7 bases, J lost 9 bases, and 13 bases lay in between. Germline lookup yields CDR1 MNHEY and CDR2 SVGAGI. This CDR3 is CASTVRGGEQFF. In DNA, the CDR3 is TGTGCCAGCACCGTCAGGGGTGGTGAGCAGTTCTTC.

The V gene is TRBV9, the J gene TRBJ2-1; D is uncertain. This CDR3 spans 14 amino acids. V dropped 0 bases and J dropped 5 bases, with 9 bases sitting between them. Germline V CDR1 and CDR2: SGDLS, YYNGEE. The CDR3 region is CASSVEGGDNEQFF. CDR3 DNA: TGTGCCAGCAGCGTAGAGGGCGGCGACAATGAGCAGTTCTTC.

The rearrangement joins TRBV20-1 to TRBJ2-1, with 14 bases matching TRBD2. CDR1 and CDR2 from the germline V gene are DFQATT and SNEGSKA (reference sequence). V shed 1 base and J 7 bases; nucleotides not matched to a gene: 9. This CDR3 contains 17 residues. The CDR3 here is CSARVPGLAGVWNEQFF. The CDR3 coding sequence is TGCAGTGCTAGAGTGCCGGGACTAGCGGGAGTCTGGAATGAGCAGTTCTTC.

The chain carries TRBV12-3 or TRBV12-4 and TRBJ2-7, with TRBD1 matching over 7 bases. This CDR3 is built from 15 residues. V lost 7 bases and J lost 1; bases outside the gene matches: 10. The CDR3 loop reads CASTRTGTESYEQYF. The DNA of the CDR3 is TGTGCCAGCACCCGGACTGGGACAGAATCCTACGAGCAGTACTTC.